What follows are 16 T cell receptor beta chains derived from one specimen sequenced in a study of Graves' ophthalmopathy and Graves' hyperthyroidism. Beta-chain TCR CDR3 regions were amplified from RNA transcripts. RT-PCR with HTBI primers came first, then second-round multiplex PCR. MiXCR was run by TCRdb on the multiplex PCR reads, yielding one entry per CDR3 protein. The sample consists of about 160,000 distinct CDR3 sequences, 39% of them appearing once. Sequencing input: peripheral blood. The receptors were gathered from a man younger than 40 with Graves' ophthalmopathy.

This clonotype was counted ten times or more. The V gene is TRBV20-1, the J gene TRBJ1-1, with TRBD1 as a possible D gene (5 bases). Per the germline V gene, CDR1 is DFQATT and CDR2 is SNEGSKA (reference sequence). This CDR3 has 13 residues. Trimming removed 3 bases from V and 1 base from J, with 9 bases in between. CDR3 coding DNA: TGCAGTGCTAGCAGGGAAAGGAACACTGAAGCTTTCTTT. Amino acid sequence: CSASRERNTEAFF.

Many counts were recorded for this clonotype. The rearrangement links TRBV11-1 to TRBJ1-1; no clear D. Between the trimmed V and J ends, which lost 3 bases and 1 base, there was a span of 15 bases. CDR1 is SGHAT, CDR2 FQDESV, per germline (reference sequence). This CDR3 is built from 16 residues. The CDR3 DNA reads as TGTGCCAGCAGCTTCGTCCTGTGGGGTCCGAACACTGAAGCTTTCTTT. Translating gives CASSFVLWGPNTEAFF.

This clonotype came up many times. The V and J genes are TRBV5-6 and TRBJ2-5; a possible D gene is TRBD1 (6 bases). Trimming took off 0 bases at V and 1 base at J, with 13 bases between the two ends. Per the germline V gene, CDR1 is SGHDT and CDR2 is YYEEEE. The CDR3 covers 16 residues. DNA of the CDR3: TGTGCCAGCAGCTTGGACAGGGTGCCCCTCCAAGAGACCCAGTACTTC. Encoded protein: CASSLDRVPLQETQYF.

V usage is TRBV7-2 and J usage is TRBJ2-7; D may be TRBD2 (6 bases). Germline V gives CDR1 SGHTA, CDR2 FQGNSA. V shed 4 bases and J shed 0 bases, with 10 bases lying between them. The CDR3 runs to 14 residues. The CDR3 DNA follows: TGTGCCAGCAGCTACCGGACTACCTCCTACGAGCAGTACTTC. Translation gives CASSYRTTSYEQYF.

This clonotype was found a few times. J is TRBJ1-2 and V is TRBV5-1; unclear D gene. With 5 bases removed from V and 5 bases from J, the gap between germline ends came to 10 bases. Germline V gene lookup returns CDR1 SGHRS and CDR2 YFSETQ. The CDR3 totals 12 residues. The CDR3 spells CASSSDPYGYTF. The CDR3 DNA sequence: TGCGCCAGCAGTTCCGACCCATATGGCTACACCTTC.

The chain employs TRBV6-5 and TRBJ2-7; D not resolved. With 4 bases removed from V and 2 bases from J, the gap between germline ends came to 12 bases. Germline CDR1 MNHEY, CDR2 SVGAGI. The CDR3 spans 14 residues. Written as DNA, the CDR3 is TGTGCCAGCAGTTTGGAGACCTTCCCCTACGAGCAGTACTTC. Its translation is CASSLETFPYEQYF.

This clonotype was counted between two and nine times. A read error may produce the germline difference seen at one junction end. The chain has TRBV5-1 and TRBJ1-2; TRBD1 might be the D (6 bases). The CDR3 has 14 residues. Germline CDR1 is SGHRS and CDR2 is YFSETQ. CDR3 sequence (DNA): TGCTCCAGCAGCTTAAACAGGGATCTCTATGGCTACACCTTC. This encodes CSSSLNRDLYGYTF. Variable domain in full (rest from reference TRBV5-1 and TRBJ1-2): KAGVTQTPRYLIKTRGQQVTLSCSPISGHRSVSWYQQTPGQGLQFLFEYFSETQRNKGNFPGRFSGRQFSNSRSEMNVSTLELGDSALYLCSSSLNRDLYGYTFGSGTRLTVV.

This clonotype came up many times. The chain links TRBV12-3 or TRBV12-4 to TRBJ1-2, with 9 nucleotides matching TRBD1. The CDR3 is made up of 14 amino acids. V gave up 4 bases and J gave up 4 bases; unmatched junction bases: 4. CDR3 sequence (DNA): TGTGCCAGCAGTTGGGACAGGGCAGGCTATGGCTACACCTTC. This encodes CASSWDRAGYGYTF.

The J gene is TRBJ1-2, the V gene TRBV7-2; a weak D match, TRBD1 (6 bases). The germline V and J ends were trimmed by 1 base and 8 bases, with 11 bases remaining between them. CDR1 SGHTA and CDR2 FQGNSA come from the germline V gene. This CDR3 comprises 13 residues. DNA for the CDR3: TGTGCCAGCAGCTTAGTACAGGGTGACGGCTACACCTTC. Amino acids: CASSLVQGDGYTF. The variable domain in full, completed from reference TRBV7-2 and TRBJ1-2, reads GAGVSQSPSNKVTEKGKDVELRCDPISGHTALYWYRQSLGQGLEFLIYFQGNSAPDKSGLPSDRFSAERTGGSVSTLTIQRTQQEDSAVYLCASSLVQGDGYTFGSGTRLTVV.

This clonotype was found many times. V is TRBV29-1 and J is TRBJ2-7; TRBD1 aligns across 9 bases. The CDR3 contains 12 residues. Germline CDR1 and CDR2: SQVTM and ANQGSEA. V shed 6 bases, J shed 0 bases, and the junction held 0 bases outside the gene matches. CDR3 region: CSVQGASYEQYF. Here the CDR3 DNA reads TGCAGCGTACAGGGGGCCTCCTACGAGCAGTACTTC.

The chain combines TRBV20-1 with TRBJ2-5; 13 nucleotides agree with TRBD2. The length of the CDR3 is 15 residues. Germline CDR1 DFQATT, CDR2 SNEGSKA (reference sequence). The V and J ends lost 4 bases and 5 bases, in that order; junction bases with no gene match: 7. This CDR3 is CSAKRLAGGWETQYF. CDR3 nucleotides: TGCAGTGCTAAGAGACTAGCGGGAGGTTGGGAGACCCAGTACTTC.

This clonotype was seen ten or more times. V and J are TRBV11-1 and TRBJ2-7, with TRBD1 matching over 9 bases. The CDR3 contains 15 residues. Germline V gene sequence: CDR1 SGHAT, CDR2 FQDESV (reference sequence). V dropped 0 bases and J dropped 2; count of bases not matched to a gene: 2. CDR3 in amino acids: CASSLAGQGTYEQYF. In DNA form, the CDR3 reads TGTGCCAGCAGCTTAGCCGGACAGGGGACCTACGAGCAGTACTTC.

This clonotype was seen many times. The chain is built from TRBV28 and TRBJ2-7; 7 bases agree with TRBD2. This CDR3 is 16 amino acids long. J was trimmed by 0 bases and V by 8 bases; bases with no gene match: 13. From germline, CDR1 is MDHEN and CDR2 SYDVKM. As DNA, the CDR3 is TGTGCCAGCGCGTCCCCAGCGGGACTTAGCTCCTACGAGCAGTACTTC. Translated: CASASPAGLSSYEQYF.

In this sample, this clonotype turned up many times. The rearrangement joins TRBV12-3 or TRBV12-4 to TRBJ2-4; weak D call: TRBD1 (5 bases). V was trimmed by 3 bases and J by 1 base, leaving 13 bases between them. The CDR3 runs 16 residues. The CDR3 here is CASSLKVTGAKNIQYF. Written as DNA, the CDR3 is TGTGCCAGCAGTTTGAAAGTAACAGGTGCCAAAAACATTCAGTACTTC.

This chain uses TRBV12-3 or TRBV12-4 with TRBJ1-2; D is unclear. The CDR3 is 15 residues long. V was shortened by 2 bases and J by 0 bases, with 10 bases between the two germline ends. This CDR3 reads CASSLSRWTNYGYTF. As DNA, the CDR3 is TGTGCCAGCAGTTTATCGAGGTGGACTAACTATGGCTACACCTTC.

This clonotype has at least ten counts. The chain carries TRBV15 and TRBJ2-7; 8 bases line up with TRBD2. Germline V gene lookup returns CDR1 LNHNV and CDR2 YYDKDF (reference sequence). This CDR3 comprises 16 residues. V gave up 0 bases and J gave up 1 base; unmatched junction bases: 5. The DNA for the CDR3 is TGTGCCACCAGCAGAGATTTAACTAGCGGTTCCTACGAGCAGTACTTC. Its translation: CATSRDLTSGSYEQYF. Filled out from reference TRBV15 and TRBJ2-7, the complete variable domain reads DAMVIQNPRYQVTQFGKPVTLSCSQTLNHNVMYWYQQKSSQAPKLLFHYYDKDFNNEADTPDNFQSRRPNTSFCFLDIRSPGLGDTAMYLCATSRDLTSGSYEQYFGPGTRLTVT.